These 10 T cell receptor beta chains came from one sample sequenced in a study of blood T cell repertoires in COVID-19. The assay was immunoSEQ multiplex PCR, and TCRdb's table has in-frame clones only and misses some. Of some 99,000 clones in the sample, 85% to 90% were seen once. The sequencing input was peripheral blood. These receptors originate from a human donor in a cohort sampled during active COVID-19.

In this sample, this clone turned up a few times. This chain uses TRBV11-3 with TRBJ1-2; D gene uncertain. Germline loops: CDR1 SGHNT, CDR2 YENEEA. V was shortened by 5 bases and J by 4 bases, with 14 bases between the two germline ends. This CDR3 region has 14 residues. CDR3: CASSRGKEVYGYTF. The CDR3, as DNA: TGTGCCAGCAGCCGCGGGAAGGAGGTCTATGGCTACACCTTC.

V usage is TRBV7-6 and J usage is TRBJ2-1, with 12 bases lining up with TRBD2. Germline trimming cut 5 bases from V and 6 bases from J; bases unmatched to any gene: 8. The CDR3 extends over 16 amino acids. Germline assignment: CDR1 SGHVS and CDR2 FNYEAQ. CDR3 bases: TGTGCCAGCAGCCCGCCGACTAGCGGGAGACTCAATGAGCAGTTCTTC. Its translation is CASSPPTSGRLNEQFF.

The J gene is TRBJ2-7, the V gene TRBV5-1, with 7 nucleotides matching TRBD1. V was clipped by 4 bases and J by 2 bases; unmatched bases: 3. This CDR3 comprises 13 residues. In germline, CDR1 is SGHRS, CDR2 YFSETQ. CDR3 DNA sequence: TGCGCCAGCAGCAGGGACAGCACCTACGAGCAGTACTTC. Translation: CASSRDSTYEQYF.

V usage is TRBV11-1 and J usage is TRBJ2-3; the match to TRBD2 covers 9 bases. CDR3 length equals 13 residues. V trimming: 7 bases; J trimming: 5 bases; junction bases outside the gene matches: 4. Germline V CDR1 and CDR2: SGHAT, FQDESV (reference sequence). CDR3 in amino acids: CASTTSGRDTQYF. In DNA form, the CDR3 reads TGTGCCAGCACGACTAGCGGTAGAGATACGCAGTATTTT.

V gene TRBV24-1 combines with J gene TRBJ2-5; 10 bases are shared with TRBD1. This CDR3 is built from 14 residues. V shed 5 bases and J 5 bases; nucleotides not matched to a gene: 4. CDR1 is KGHDR and CDR2 is SFDVKD in the germline V gene. The CDR3 DNA reads TGTGCCACCAGTGCGGGACAGGGGAGGGAGACCCAGTACTTC. Translating it yields CATSAGQGRETQYF.

This chain joins TRBV4-2 and TRBJ2-5; 11 nucleotides align to TRBD2. V shed 0 bases and J 5 bases; nucleotides not matched to a gene: 20. The germline gives CDR1 LGHNA, CDR2 YNFKEQ. The CDR3 sequence is 21 residues long. CDR3 protein: CASSQDVPQRTSGLRGETQYF. CDR3 DNA sequence: TGTGCCAGCAGCCAAGATGTCCCGCAGCGGACTAGCGGGTTGAGGGGGGAGACCCAGTACTTC.

V and J are TRBV19 and TRBJ2-5; D not resolved. The CDR3 loop spans 13 amino acids. Trimming stripped 5 bases from V and 3 bases from J, with 10 bases between. Germline V lookup: CDR1 LNHDA, CDR2 SQIVND (reference sequence). The CDR3 loop reads CASSFSRKETQYF. The CDR3 nucleotides read TGTGCCAGTAGTTTCTCTAGAAAAGAGACCCAGTACTTC.

This chain uses TRBV6-6 with TRBJ1-5, with D perhaps matching TRBD1 (6 bases). CDR1 is MNHNY, CDR2 SVGAGI, per germline (reference sequence). The V gene lost 2 bases and the J gene lost 6 bases, with 14 bases spanning the gap. CDR3 size: 15 residues. CDR3 nucleotides: TGTGCCAGCAGTTACAGGGCAGGGGTCGGTCAGCCCCAGCATTTT. Translating gives CASSYRAGVGQPQHF.

The chain carries TRBV11-2 and TRBJ2-7, with D possibly TRBD1 on 6 matching bases. V was pared by 5 bases and J by 0 bases, with 14 bases between. CDR1 and CDR2 from the germline V gene are SGHAT and FQNNGV. The CDR3 has 15 amino acids. CDR3 nucleotide sequence: TGTGCCAGCAGCCCGACTACAGGGATCTCCTACGAGCAGTACTTC. As protein: CASSPTTGISYEQYF.

The chain links TRBV1 to TRBJ2-5; the table gives TRBD2 as D, unverified against the DNA. TRBV1 is a documented pseudogene. This CDR3 contains 16 residues. This CDR3 reads CTSSYPGTRDKETQYF. CDR3 DNA sequence: TGCACCAGCAGCTACCCCGGGACTAGGGACAAAGAGACCCAGTACTTC.